This T cell receptor beta chain emerged from a study of CD8 T cells in ankylosing spondylitis. The CDR3 length is 15 residues. CDR1 and CDR2 from the germline V gene are LGHNA and YNFKEQ. V trimming: 4 bases; J trimming: 2 bases; junction bases outside the gene matches: 8. Details on this clonotype: Antigen: not known.

TCRdb ran MiXCR on the 5' RACE reads and lists one entry per CDR3 protein. The table includes approximately 220,000 distinct CDR3 sequences, about 11% detected once. Study observations and caveats: Disease-linked clones displayed a CD8+ phenotype and appeared relatively rarely in peripheral blood.

The sequencing sample was made of blood, either unsorted or a sorted T cell fraction (not recorded which). The chain carries TRBV4-2 and TRBJ2-7; 7 nucleotides line up with TRBD1. The sequence was obtained from a male donor with ankylosing spondylitis or in good health (not recorded which). CDR3 sequence: CASSRRTGQAYEQYF. The CDR3 DNA sequence: TGTGCCAGCAGCCGGCGGACAGGACAAGCCTACGAGCAGTACTTC.